Below are 22 T cell receptor beta chains sequenced from a single sample in a study of shared clonotypes between healthy human individuals. Only in-frame clones appear in the TCRdb table, and some are missing; sequencing was by immunoSEQ multiplex PCR. The repertoire includes a few million clones, more than 90% of them detected once, and over 0.12% sits in the top ten. The specimen was naive CD4+ T cells sorted from blood. The sample's subset: CD45RA+ positively selected. Receptors were obtained from a young man in good health.

V usage is TRBV19 and J usage is TRBJ1-5; D call uncertain. The CDR3 is 12 residues long. V lost 5 bases to trimming and J lost 6 bases, with 8 bases between them. From germline, CDR1 is LNHDA and CDR2 SQIVND (reference sequence). CDR3 residues: CASSDDVQPQHF. The CDR3 DNA is TGTGCCAGTAGTGACGACGTTCAGCCCCAGCATTTT.

The count of this clone is one. The V gene is TRBV10-1, the J gene TRBJ2-5; D is uncertain. The CDR3 runs 12 residues. Trimming removed 2 bases from V and 0 bases from J, with 1 base in between. The germline V gene encodes CDR1 WNHNN and CDR2 SYGVQD (reference sequence). CDR3 sequence reads: CASSENQETQYF. CDR3 DNA: TGCGCCAGCAGTGAGAACCAAGAGACCCAGTACTTC.

The chain uses TRBV6-1 and TRBJ1-5; D call uncertain. The CDR3 runs to 14 residues. Trimming stripped 6 bases from V and 0 bases from J, with 9 bases between. Per germline, CDR1 MNHNS and CDR2 SASEGT. CDR3 loop: CASRSMHSNQPQHF. CDR3 in DNA: TGTGCCAGCAGATCCATGCATAGCAATCAGCCCCAGCATTTT.

Regarding this clone: A junction end diverges from the germline sequence, so it may reflect a read error. The chain has TRBV7-7 and TRBJ2-2, with TRBD2 identical over 7 bases. The CDR3 spans 16 residues. CDR1 is SSHAT and CDR2 is FNYEAQ in the germline V gene (reference sequence). This chain's CDR3 is CASSLEVAGYTGELFF. CDR3 nucleotide sequence: TGTGCTAGCAGCTTAGAAGTAGCGGGCTACACCGGGGAGCTGTTTTTT.

The V call is TRBV7-2, the J call TRBJ1-5; the D is unclear. This CDR3 spans 14 amino acids. V lost 2 bases, J lost 5 bases, and 10 bases lay in between. Germline V gives CDR1 SGHTA, CDR2 FQGNSA. In nucleotides, the CDR3 is TGTGCCAGCAGCTTAACTTACGGAGATCAGCCCCAGCATTTT. Translation gives CASSLTYGDQPQHF.

The chain has TRBV19 and TRBJ2-7; D call uncertain. The CDR3 extends over 13 amino acids. The V end lost 3 bases, the J end lost 3 bases, and 9 bases lay between the germline ends. Germline V gene lookup returns CDR1 LNHDA and CDR2 SQIVND (reference sequence). CDR3 residues: CASSISPGYEQYF. The CDR3 nucleotides are TGTGCCAGTAGTATTAGCCCTGGCTACGAGCAGTACTTC.

This clone was seen just once. The sample has other DNA sequences that encode this CDR3 too. The chain carries TRBV7-9 and TRBJ1-5; D not resolved. This CDR3 spans 14 amino acids. V lost 3 bases to trimming and J lost 1 base, with 7 bases between them. Germline V gene data show CDR1 as SEHNR and CDR2 as FQNEAQ (reference sequence). This CDR3 reads CASSFSESNQPQHF. CDR3 nucleotide sequence: TGTGCCAGCAGCTTCAGCGAGAGCAATCAGCCCCAGCATTTT.

This clone was counted a single time. The chain recombines TRBV28 with TRBJ1-4; possibly TRBD1 for D (6 bases). V lost 3 bases to trimming and J lost 5 bases, with 13 bases between them. There are 15 residues in the CDR3. Germline V gene data show CDR1 as MDHEN and CDR2 as SYDVKM. CDR3 nucleotide sequence: TGTGCCAGCAGTTTCTCCAGGGGAGTAAATGAAAAACTGTTTTTT. It translates to CASSFSRGVNEKLFF.

The chain has TRBV5-1 and TRBJ2-2; TRBD1 matches 7 bases. V dropped 3 bases and J dropped 6; count of bases not matched to a gene: 11. Germline loops: CDR1 SGHRS, CDR2 YFSETQ. This CDR3 has 16 amino acids. The CDR3 is CASSSSGPRGSGELFF. The CDR3 nucleotides read TGCGCCAGCAGCTCATCTGGGCCCAGGGGGTCCGGGGAGCTGTTTTTT.

The chain uses TRBV29-1 and TRBJ1-1; 7 bases are shared with TRBD1. Germline V gene lookup returns CDR1 SQVTM and CDR2 ANQGSEA. The CDR3 runs to 14 residues. The trim removed 6 bases at V and 0 bases at J, leaving 7 bases unmatched. The CDR3 loop reads CSVARDSLNTEAFF. The CDR3 DNA reads TGCAGCGTCGCAAGGGACAGTTTGAACACTGAAGCTTTCTTT.

Remarks on this clone: One junction end does not reproduce the germline sequence, and a read error may be involved. The chain links TRBV6-5 to TRBJ2-7, with TRBD2 identical over 7 bases. The CDR3 extends over 16 amino acids. Germline V lookup: CDR1 MNHEY, CDR2 SVGAGI. CDR3 residues: CASRYLLAEGSYEQYF. The CDR3 DNA reads TGTGCCAGCAGATACTTGCTAGCGGAAGGTTCCTACGAGCAGTACTTC.

This chain connects TRBV10-3 to TRBJ1-6, with D tentatively TRBD1 (6 bases). The germline V gene encodes CDR1 ENHRY and CDR2 SYGVKD. The V end was cut by 6 bases, the J end by 5 bases, with 17 bases between. The CDR3 totals 16 residues. This CDR3 is CAIRARQARDNSPLHF. The CDR3 DNA sequence: TGTGCCATCAGGGCTAGACAGGCGCGGGATAATTCACCCCTCCACTTT.

The chain recombines TRBV7-8 with TRBJ1-6; 10 nucleotides line up with TRBD1. V shed 5 bases, J shed 10 bases, and the junction held 8 bases outside the gene matches. CDR1 and CDR2 (germline): SGHVS, FQNEAQ. CDR3 length equals 15 residues. The CDR3 loop is CASSIGDRGRSPLHF. In nucleotides, the CDR3 is TGTGCCAGCAGCATTGGGGACAGGGGTCGCTCACCCCTCCACTTT.

The chain carries TRBV29-1 and TRBJ1-1, with D unresolved. The CDR3 is made up of 15 amino acids. Looked up from germline, CDR1 is SQVTM and CDR2 is ANQGSEA. V gave up 2 bases and J gave up 4 bases, with 17 bases separating them. The CDR3 spells CSVELDTLLVTEAFF. The CDR3 coding sequence is TGCAGCGTTGAACTCGACACACTGCTTGTCACTGAAGCTTTCTTT.

This clone is a singleton in its sample. The chain is built from TRBV9 and TRBJ2-5, with TRBD2 identical over 7 bases. Germline V gene lookup returns CDR1 SGDLS and CDR2 YYNGEE. The CDR3 covers 15 residues. V trimming: 0 bases; J trimming: 5 bases; junction bases outside the gene matches: 7. The CDR3: CASSVDGGVEETQYF. The CDR3 DNA reads TGTGCCAGCAGCGTAGATGGGGGGGTTGAGGAGACCCAGTACTTC.

The chain uses TRBV13 and TRBJ1-5; 9 bases are shared with TRBD1. The germline CDR1 and CDR2 sequences are PRHDT and FYEKMQ (reference sequence). The CDR3 has 14 amino acids. J was trimmed by 5 bases and V by 5 bases; bases with no gene match: 4. DNA for the CDR3: TGTGCCAGCAGCCTGGGACAGGGCCATCAGCCCCAGCATTTT. This sequence encodes CASSLGQGHQPQHF.

The chain is built from TRBV5-1 and TRBJ2-7; 9 positions match TRBD1. The CDR3 consists of 19 residues. V was pared by 0 bases and J by 0 bases, with 13 bases of the junction left unmatched. CDR1 and CDR2 (germline): SGHRS, YFSETQ. Here the CDR3 reads CASSLVGTGRPLFSYEQYF. The CDR3 bases are TGCGCCAGCAGCTTGGTTGGGACAGGGAGACCCCTTTTCTCCTACGAGCAGTACTTC.

The J gene is TRBJ2-1, the V gene TRBV27; tentatively, D is TRBD1 or TRBD2 (6 bases each). Germline lookup yields CDR1 MNHEY and CDR2 SMNVEV (reference sequence). The CDR3 extends over 13 amino acids. V was pared by 2 bases and J by 9 bases, with 11 bases between. CDR3 residues: CASSLRGEREQFF. The CDR3 DNA is TGTGCCAGCAGTTTAAGGGGGGAGCGTGAGCAGTTCTTC.

The chain uses TRBV5-1 and TRBJ2-1; D is uncertain. Trimming removed 0 bases from V and 6 bases from J, with 10 bases in between. Germline V gene lookup returns CDR1 SGHRS and CDR2 YFSETQ. This CDR3 is 14 amino acids long. In DNA, the CDR3 is TGCGCCAGCAGCTTGGGGAATAGGGCCAATGAGCAGTTCTTC. It yields the protein CASSLGNRANEQFF. Looking up the rest from reference TRBV5-1 and TRBJ2-1 gives the full variable domain: KAGVTQTPRYLIKTRGQQVTLSCSPISGHRSVSWYQQTPGQGLQFLFEYFSETQRNKGNFPGRFSGRQFSNSRSEMNVSTLELGDSALYLCASSLGNRANEQFFGPGTRLTVL.

Comment on this clone: The sample holds other DNA sequences that translate to the same CDR3. The chain couples TRBV30 to TRBJ1-5; D is perhaps TRBD1 (5 bases). Germline lookup yields CDR1 GTSNPN and CDR2 SVGIG (reference sequence). V lost 0 bases and J lost 0, with 9 bases in between. CDR3 length equals 15 residues. In nucleotides, the CDR3 is TGTGCCTGGAGTGTTGGGGGGTCTAGCAATCAGCCCCAGCATTTT. Amino acid sequence: CAWSVGGSSNQPQHF.

V is TRBV7-9 and J is TRBJ1-2; 7 positions match TRBD1. J lost 3 bases, V lost 1 base, and 2 bases had no gene match. The CDR3 is 14 amino acids. Germline V gene sequence: CDR1 SEHNR, CDR2 FQNEAQ (reference sequence). The CDR3 sequence is CASSLEGQYYGYTF. The CDR3 DNA is TGTGCCAGCAGCTTAGAGGGACAGTACTATGGCTACACCTTC.

The chain is built from TRBV9 and TRBJ2-5, with a weak D call TRBD1 (5 bases). The CDR3 runs to 13 residues. The germline V gene has CDR1 SGDLS and CDR2 YYNGEE. The V end was cut by 4 bases, the J end by 5 bases, with 12 bases between. The CDR3 bases are TGTGCCAGCAGCCCGGACATGGGGGAGACCCAGTACTTC. It is translated as CASSPDMGETQYF. The full variable domain, in which reference TRBV9 and TRBJ2-5 provide the parts outside the CDR3, is DSGVTQTPKHLITATGQRVTLRCSPRSGDLSVYWYQQSLDQGLQFLIQYYNGEERAKGNILERFSAQQFPDLHSELNLSSLELGDSALYFCASSPDMGETQYFGPGTRLLVL.